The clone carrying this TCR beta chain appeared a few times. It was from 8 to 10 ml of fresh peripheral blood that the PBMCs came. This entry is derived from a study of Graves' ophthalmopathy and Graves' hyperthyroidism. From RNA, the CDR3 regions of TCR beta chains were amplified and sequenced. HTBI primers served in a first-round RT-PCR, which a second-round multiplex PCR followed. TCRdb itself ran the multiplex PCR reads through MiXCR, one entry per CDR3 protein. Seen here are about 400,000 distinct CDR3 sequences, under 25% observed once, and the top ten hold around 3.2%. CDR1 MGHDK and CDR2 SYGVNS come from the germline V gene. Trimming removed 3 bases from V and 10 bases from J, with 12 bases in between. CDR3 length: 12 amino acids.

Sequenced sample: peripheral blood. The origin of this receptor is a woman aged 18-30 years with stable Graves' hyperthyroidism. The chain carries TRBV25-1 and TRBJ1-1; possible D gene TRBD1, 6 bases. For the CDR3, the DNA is TGTGCCAGCAGTGATTGGGGGGCGCGAGCTTTCTTT. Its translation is CASSDWGARAFF.